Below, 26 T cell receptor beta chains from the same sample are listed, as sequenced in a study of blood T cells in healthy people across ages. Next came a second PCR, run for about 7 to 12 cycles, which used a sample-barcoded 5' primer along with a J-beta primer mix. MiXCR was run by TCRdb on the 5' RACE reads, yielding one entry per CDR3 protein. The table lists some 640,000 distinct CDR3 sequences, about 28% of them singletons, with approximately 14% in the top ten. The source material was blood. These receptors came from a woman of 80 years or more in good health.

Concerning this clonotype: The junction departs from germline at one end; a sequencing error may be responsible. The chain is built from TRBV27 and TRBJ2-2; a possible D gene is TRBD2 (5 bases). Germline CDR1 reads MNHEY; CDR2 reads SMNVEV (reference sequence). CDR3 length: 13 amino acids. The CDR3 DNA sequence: TGTGCCAGCAGAGGACTCAACACCGGGGAGCGGTTTTTT. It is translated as CASRGLNTGERFF.

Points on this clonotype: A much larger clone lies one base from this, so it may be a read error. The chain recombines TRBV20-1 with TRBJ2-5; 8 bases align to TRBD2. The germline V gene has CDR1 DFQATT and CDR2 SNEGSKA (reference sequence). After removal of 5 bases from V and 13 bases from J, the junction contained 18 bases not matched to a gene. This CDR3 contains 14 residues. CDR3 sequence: CSAVRIAGKNERYF. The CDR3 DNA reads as TGCAGTGCTGTTAGGATAGCGGGGAAGAATGAGCGGTACTTC.

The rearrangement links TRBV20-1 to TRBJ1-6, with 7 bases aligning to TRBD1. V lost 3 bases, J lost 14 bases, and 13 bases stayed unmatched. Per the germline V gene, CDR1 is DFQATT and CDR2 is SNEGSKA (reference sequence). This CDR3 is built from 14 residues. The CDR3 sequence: CSARESKTGSTLHF. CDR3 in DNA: TGCAGTGCTAGGGAGAGTAAGACAGGGTCAACCCTCCACTTT.

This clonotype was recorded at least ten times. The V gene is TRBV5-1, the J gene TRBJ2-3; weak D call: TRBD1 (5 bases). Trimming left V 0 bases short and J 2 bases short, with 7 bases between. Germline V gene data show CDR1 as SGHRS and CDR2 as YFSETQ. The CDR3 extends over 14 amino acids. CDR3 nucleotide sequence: TGCGCCAGCAGCTTGGCACAGGACACAGATACGCAGTATTTT. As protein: CASSLAQDTDTQYF.

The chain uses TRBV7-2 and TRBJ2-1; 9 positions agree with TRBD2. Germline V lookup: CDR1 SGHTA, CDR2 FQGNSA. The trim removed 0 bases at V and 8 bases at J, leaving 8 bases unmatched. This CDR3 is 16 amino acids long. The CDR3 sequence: CASSLAAGTSFHEQFF. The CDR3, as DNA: TGTGCCAGCAGCTTAGCCGCCGGGACTAGCTTCCATGAGCAGTTCTTC.

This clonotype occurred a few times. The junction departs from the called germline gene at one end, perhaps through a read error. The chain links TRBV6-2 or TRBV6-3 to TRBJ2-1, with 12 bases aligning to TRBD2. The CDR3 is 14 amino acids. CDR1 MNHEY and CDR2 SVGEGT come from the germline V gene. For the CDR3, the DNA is TGTGTCAGCAGAGCTAGCGGGGGGGGCGATGAGCAGTTCTTC. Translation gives CVSRASGGGDEQFF.

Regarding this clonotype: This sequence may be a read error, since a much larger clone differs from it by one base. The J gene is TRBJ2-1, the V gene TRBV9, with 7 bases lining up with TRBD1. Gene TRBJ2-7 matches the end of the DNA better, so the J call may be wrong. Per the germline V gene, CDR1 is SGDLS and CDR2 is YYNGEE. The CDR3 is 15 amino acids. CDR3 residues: CASSPGTAAYNEQYF. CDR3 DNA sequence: TGTGCCAGCAGCCCAGGGACAGCGGCCTACAATGAGCAGTACTTC.

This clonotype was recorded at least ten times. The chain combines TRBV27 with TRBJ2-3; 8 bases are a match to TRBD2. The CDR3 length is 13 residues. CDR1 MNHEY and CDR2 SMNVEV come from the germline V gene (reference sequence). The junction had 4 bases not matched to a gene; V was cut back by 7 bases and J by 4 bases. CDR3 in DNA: TGTGCCAGCATGGGCGGGGGGTCAGATACGCAGTATTTT. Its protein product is CASMGGGSDTQYF.

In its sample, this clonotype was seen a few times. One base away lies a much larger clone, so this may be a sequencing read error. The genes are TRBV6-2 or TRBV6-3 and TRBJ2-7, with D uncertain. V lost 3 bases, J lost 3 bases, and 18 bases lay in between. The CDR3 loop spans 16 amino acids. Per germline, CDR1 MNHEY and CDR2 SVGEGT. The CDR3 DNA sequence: TGTGCCAGCAGTTATTCGTTGAGAAGTACCCTCTACGAGCAGTACTTC. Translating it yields CASSYSLRSTLYEQYF.

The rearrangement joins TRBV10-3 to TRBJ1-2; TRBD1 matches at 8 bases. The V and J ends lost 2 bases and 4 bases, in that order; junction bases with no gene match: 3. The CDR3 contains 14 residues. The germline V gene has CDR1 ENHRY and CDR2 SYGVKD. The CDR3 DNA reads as TGTGCCATCAGTGAGGACAGGGGCGCCTATGGCTACACCTTC. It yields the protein CAISEDRGAYGYTF.

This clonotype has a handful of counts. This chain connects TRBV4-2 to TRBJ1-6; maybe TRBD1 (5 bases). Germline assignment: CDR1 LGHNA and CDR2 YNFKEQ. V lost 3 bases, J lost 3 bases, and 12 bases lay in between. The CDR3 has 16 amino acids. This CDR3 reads CASSHAGWDYNSPLHF. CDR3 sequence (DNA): TGTGCCAGCAGCCACGCAGGGTGGGACTATAATTCACCCCTCCACTTT.

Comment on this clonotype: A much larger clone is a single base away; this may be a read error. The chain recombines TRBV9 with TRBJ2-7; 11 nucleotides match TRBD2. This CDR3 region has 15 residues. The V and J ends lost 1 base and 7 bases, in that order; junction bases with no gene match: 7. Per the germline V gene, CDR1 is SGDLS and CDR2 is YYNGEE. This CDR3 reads CASSVPGTSGNEQYF. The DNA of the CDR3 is TGTGCCAGCAGCGTACCCGGGACTAGCGGTAATGAGCAGTACTTC.

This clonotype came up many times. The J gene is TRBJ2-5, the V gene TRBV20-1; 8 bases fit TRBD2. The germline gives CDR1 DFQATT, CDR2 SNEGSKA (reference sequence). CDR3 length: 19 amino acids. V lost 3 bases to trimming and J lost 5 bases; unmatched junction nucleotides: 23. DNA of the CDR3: TGCAGTGCTAGGCCCCCCCCGGCGGGGGGCCCAAACGGGATGGAGACCCAGTACTTC. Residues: CSARPPPAGGPNGMETQYF.

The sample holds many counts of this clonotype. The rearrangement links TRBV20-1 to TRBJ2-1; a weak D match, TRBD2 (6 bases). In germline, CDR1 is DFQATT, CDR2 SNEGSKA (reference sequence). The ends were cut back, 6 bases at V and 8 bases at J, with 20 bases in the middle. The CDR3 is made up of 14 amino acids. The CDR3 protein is CSAPGLLASHEQFF. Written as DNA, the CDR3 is TGCAGTGCCCCGGGACTTCTAGCGAGCCATGAGCAGTTCTTC.

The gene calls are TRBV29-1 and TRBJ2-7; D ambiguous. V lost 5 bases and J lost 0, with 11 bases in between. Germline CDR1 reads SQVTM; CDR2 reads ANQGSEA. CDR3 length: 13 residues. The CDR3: CSVKRPSSYEQYF. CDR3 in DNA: TGCAGCGTTAAACGTCCGAGCTCCTACGAGCAGTACTTC.

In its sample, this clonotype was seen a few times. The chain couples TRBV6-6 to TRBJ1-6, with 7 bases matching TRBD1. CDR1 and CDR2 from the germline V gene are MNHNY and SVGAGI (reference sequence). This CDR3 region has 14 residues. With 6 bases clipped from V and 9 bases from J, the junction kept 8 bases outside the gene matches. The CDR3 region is CASSLQGTGSPLHF. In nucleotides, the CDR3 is TGTGCCAGCAGCCTACAGGGGACGGGTTCACCCCTCCACTTT.

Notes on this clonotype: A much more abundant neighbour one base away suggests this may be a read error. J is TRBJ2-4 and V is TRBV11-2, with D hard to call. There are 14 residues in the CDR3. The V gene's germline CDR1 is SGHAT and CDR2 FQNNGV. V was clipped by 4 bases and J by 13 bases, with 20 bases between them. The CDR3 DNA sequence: TGTGCCAGCAGCTCGGACGCTTTCTCCGAGGAGCAGTACTTC. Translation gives CASSSDAFSEEQYF.

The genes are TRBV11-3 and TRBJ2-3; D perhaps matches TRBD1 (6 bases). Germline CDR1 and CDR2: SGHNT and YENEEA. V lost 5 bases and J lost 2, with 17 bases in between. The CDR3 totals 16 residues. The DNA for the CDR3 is TGTGCCAGCAGCCCTCGCCGGCAGGGGTACACAGATACGCAGTATTTT. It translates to CASSPRRQGYTDTQYF.

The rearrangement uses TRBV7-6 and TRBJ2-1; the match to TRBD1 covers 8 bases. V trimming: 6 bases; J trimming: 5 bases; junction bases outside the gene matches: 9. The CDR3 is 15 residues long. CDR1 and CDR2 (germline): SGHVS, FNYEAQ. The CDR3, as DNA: TGTGCCAGCAGATCACCGGGACAGGCGAACAATGAGCAGTTCTTC. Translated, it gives CASRSPGQANNEQFF.

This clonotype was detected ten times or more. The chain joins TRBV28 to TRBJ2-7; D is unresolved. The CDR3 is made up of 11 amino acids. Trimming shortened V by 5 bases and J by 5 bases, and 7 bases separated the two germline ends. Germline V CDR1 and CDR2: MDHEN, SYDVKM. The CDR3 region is CASSPHHEQYF. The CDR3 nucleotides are TGTGCCAGCAGTCCCCATCACGAGCAGTACTTC.

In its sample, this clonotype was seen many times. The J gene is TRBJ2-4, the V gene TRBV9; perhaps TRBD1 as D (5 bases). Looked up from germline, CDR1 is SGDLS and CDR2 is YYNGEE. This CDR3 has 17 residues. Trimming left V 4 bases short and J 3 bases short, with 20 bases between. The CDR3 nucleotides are TGTGCCAGCAGCCCCCAACCAACCGACAGCTACAAAAACATTCAGTACTTC. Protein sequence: CASSPQPTDSYKNIQYF.

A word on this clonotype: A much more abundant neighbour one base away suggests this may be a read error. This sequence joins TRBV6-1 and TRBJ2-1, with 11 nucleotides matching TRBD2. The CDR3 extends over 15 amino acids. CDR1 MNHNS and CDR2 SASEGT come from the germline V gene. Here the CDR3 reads CARSGTGTSGNEQFF. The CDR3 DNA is TGTGCCCGCAGTGGGACCGGGACTAGCGGTAATGAGCAGTTCTTC.

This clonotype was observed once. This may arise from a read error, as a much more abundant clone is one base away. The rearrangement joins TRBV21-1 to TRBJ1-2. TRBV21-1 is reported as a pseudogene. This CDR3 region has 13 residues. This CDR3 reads CASSPRISPRYTF. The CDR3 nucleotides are TGTGCCAGCAGCCCACGGATCTCACCGCGCTACACCTTC.

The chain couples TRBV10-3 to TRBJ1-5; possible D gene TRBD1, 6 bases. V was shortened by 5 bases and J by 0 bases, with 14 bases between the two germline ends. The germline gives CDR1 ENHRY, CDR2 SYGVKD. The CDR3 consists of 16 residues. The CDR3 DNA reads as TGTGCCATCAGTCCCGGGACACCCAATAGCAATCAGCCCCAGCATTTT. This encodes CAISPGTPNSNQPQHF.

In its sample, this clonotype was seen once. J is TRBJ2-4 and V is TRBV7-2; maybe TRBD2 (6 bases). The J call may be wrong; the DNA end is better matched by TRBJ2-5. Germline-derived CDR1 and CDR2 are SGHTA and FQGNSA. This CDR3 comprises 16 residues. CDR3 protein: CASSLNGAGSGETQYF. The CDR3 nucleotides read TGTGCCAGCAGCTTAAACGGAGCGGGCTCGGGGGAGACCCAGTACTTC.

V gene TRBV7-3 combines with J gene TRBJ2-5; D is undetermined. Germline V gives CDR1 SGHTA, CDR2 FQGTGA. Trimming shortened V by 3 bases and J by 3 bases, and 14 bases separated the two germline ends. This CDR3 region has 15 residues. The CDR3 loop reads CASSLEGSGEETQYF. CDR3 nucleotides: TGTGCCAGCAGCTTGGAAGGTTCTGGGGAAGAGACCCAGTACTTC.